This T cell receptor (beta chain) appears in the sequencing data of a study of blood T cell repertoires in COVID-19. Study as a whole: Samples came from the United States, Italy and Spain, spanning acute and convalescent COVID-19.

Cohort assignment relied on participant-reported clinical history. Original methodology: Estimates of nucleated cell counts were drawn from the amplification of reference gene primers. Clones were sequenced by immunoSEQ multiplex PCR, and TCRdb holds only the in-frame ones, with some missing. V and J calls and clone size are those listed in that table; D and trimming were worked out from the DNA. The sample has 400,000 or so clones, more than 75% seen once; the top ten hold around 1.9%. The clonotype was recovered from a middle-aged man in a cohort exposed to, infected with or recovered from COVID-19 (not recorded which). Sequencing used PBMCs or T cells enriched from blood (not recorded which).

The CDR3 DNA reads as TGTGCCAGCAGCCGCCGACAGGGCCTCCAGCCCCAGCATTTT. Translating gives CASSRRQGLQPQHF. The chain recombines TRBV27 with TRBJ1-5, with 7 bases matching TRBD1. CDR1 MNHEY and CDR2 SMNVEV come from the germline V gene (reference sequence). CDR3 length equals 14 residues. After removal of 6 bases from V and 7 bases from J, the junction contained 9 bases not matched to a gene.